The 3 T cell receptor beta chains in this list originate from one sample, sequenced in a study of blood T cell repertoires in COVID-19. Assay: immunoSEQ multiplex PCR; the TCRdb copy retains only in-frame clones and omits some. The profile shows 300,000 to 400,000 clones, 90% to 95% of them singletons. The sequenced material came from PBMCs or T cells enriched from blood (not recorded which). These receptors were taken from a woman aged 25 to 45 who had been exposed to COVID-19.

This clone was seen a single time. The chain joins TRBV5-1 to TRBJ2-1; TRBD2 matches at 8 bases. Germline assignment: CDR1 SGHRS and CDR2 YFSETQ. CDR3 length equals 16 residues. V trimming: 2 bases; J trimming: 4 bases; junction bases outside the gene matches: 8. CDR3 amino acids: CASSFHGGVEYNEQFF. CDR3 DNA sequence: TGCGCCAGCAGCTTCCACGGGGGGGTTGAATACAATGAGCAGTTCTTC. Filled out from reference TRBV5-1 and TRBJ2-1, the complete variable domain reads KAGVTQTPRYLIKTRGQQVTLSCSPISGHRSVSWYQQTPGQGLQFLFEYFSETQRNKGNFPGRFSGRQFSNSRSEMNVSTLELGDSALYLCASSFHGGVEYNEQFFGPGTRLTVL.

The chain combines TRBV19 with TRBJ2-7; 7 bases line up with TRBD2. The germline gives CDR1 LNHDA, CDR2 SQIVND (reference sequence). This CDR3 is 14 amino acids long. Germline trimming cut 3 bases from V and 7 bases from J; bases unmatched to any gene: 9. CDR3 protein: CASSIVGQGGEQYF. CDR3 nucleotide sequence: TGTGCCAGTAGTATTGTTGGCCAGGGAGGGGAGCAGTACTTC.

The gene calls are TRBV7-9 and TRBJ1-2; D is possibly TRBD1 (5 bases). Germline V lookup: CDR1 SEHNR, CDR2 FQNEAQ (reference sequence). This CDR3 contains 14 residues. The V gene lost 0 bases and the J gene lost 6 bases, with 11 bases spanning the gap. The CDR3 sequence is CASSLARGVHGYTF. CDR3 DNA: TGTGCCAGCAGCTTAGCTCGGGGGGTTCATGGCTACACCTTC.